This T cell receptor (beta chain) was identified during a study of T cells after yellow fever vaccination (dated by TCRdb to between 2018 and 2020). Concerning the study at large: Libraries from fractions with low cell numbers were prepared with the SMART-Seq v4 Ultra Low Input RNA kit. Bulk TCR alpha and beta repertoires were sequenced longitudinally to track T-cell clones before and after primary and booster YFV17D yellow fever vaccination. The cohort comprised two healthy male donors, one aged 18 to 29 and one aged 30 to 40 years. Bulk PBMC replicates and cell subsets were isolated from blood drawn at multiple timepoints before and after both primary and secondary immunization.

The full study reports these points: A small fraction of clonotypes appeared in both the CD4 and CD8 compartments, likely as a result of convergent recombination. Compared with the primary T-cell response, the secondary T-cell response was faster but weaker, reaching its peak on day 5 rather than on day 15. Because the study included only a couple of donors, the extent to which the findings can be generalized is limited. Computational filtering was required because FACS-sorted repertoires could contain abundant contaminating clonotypes from the bulk population. Most clones expanded after primary vaccination were re-detected after the booster (approximately 96% of CD4 and about 88% of CD8), suggesting broad memory maintenance.

Here V drops 6 bases and J drops 0 bases, and the junction holds 14 bases not matched to any gene. From the cysteine through the phenylalanine, the CDR3 covers 18 amino acids. Just the 54-base CDR3 DNA is kept, in frame starting at base 1. For sequencing, an Illumina NovaSeq 6000 was employed. TCR cDNA was synthesized by 5'RACE template switching, which introduced a universal primer site and unique molecular identifiers. Priming of cDNA synthesis was performed from both the TCR alpha and TCR beta constant segments. Library amplification used two PCR steps, and the second PCR step added sample barcodes and sequencing adapters. Sequencing of libraries was performed on Illumina HiSeq 2500 (2x100 bp) or NovaSeq (2x150 bp). The published analysis was carried out like this. Reads were demultiplexed and collapsed into UMI consensus sequences with MIGEC, and V(D)J alignment was performed with MiXCR. Clonotypes responding to the vaccine were identified with edgeR on replicate PBMC samples, with the criteria of FDR below 0.01 and a log2 fold change above 5 up to day 15. CD4 or CD8 identity was assigned to each bulk clonotype according to whether the clonotype was present at higher abundance in the sequenced CD4 repertoire or the sequenced CD8 repertoire. TCRdb cleaned the public reads at Q25 with fastp, built clones with MiXCR and kept in-frame beta chains. Rows matching on CDR3 protein sequence are summarized as one entry with the most common DNA and genes. The authors' filters were not applied to this entry. Across this sample there are 250,000 or so distinct CDR3 sequences, with approximately 3.6% seen only once. Under 20% of the sample rests with the top ten.

Reading the label with the study, this specimen's treatment or condition is: live attenuated yellow fever vaccine strain. At each blood-draw timepoint, two biological replicates of bulk PBMCs were collected. PBMCs were isolated from peripheral blood using a standard Ficoll-Paque protocol. RNA was extracted with TriZol from bulk PBMCs, CD4 and CD8 fractions, and dextramer-positive and dextramer-negative fractions. As for this clonotype: No antigen is known for it. Per-nucleotide qualities are absent, and no much larger clonotype sits a single base away.

Sequenced material: PBMCs, taken 15 days after the yellow fever booster vaccination. The sequence derives from a man aged 18-30 years who received the YFV17D yellow fever vaccine. The sequence links TRBV23-1 to TRBJ2-1, with 7 bases in between that match TRBD2. TRBV23-1 is an open reading frame, and its role is uncertain. The DNA sequence is as follows: TGCGCCAGCAGCCGGGGAGGGGAGGATAATAGCTCCTACAATGAGCAGTTCTTC. It translates to CASSRGGEDNSSYNEQFF.